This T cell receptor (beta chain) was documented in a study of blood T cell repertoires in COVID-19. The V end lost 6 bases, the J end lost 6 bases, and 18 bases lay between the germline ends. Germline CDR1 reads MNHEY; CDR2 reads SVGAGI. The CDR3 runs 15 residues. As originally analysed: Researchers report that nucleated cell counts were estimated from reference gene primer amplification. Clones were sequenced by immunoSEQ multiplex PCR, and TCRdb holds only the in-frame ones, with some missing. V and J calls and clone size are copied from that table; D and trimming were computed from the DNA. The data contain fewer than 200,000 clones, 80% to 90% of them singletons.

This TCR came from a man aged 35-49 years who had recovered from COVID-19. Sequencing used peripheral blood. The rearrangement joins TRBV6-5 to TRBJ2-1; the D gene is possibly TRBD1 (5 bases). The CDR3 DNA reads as TGTGCCAGCAGCCGCTCAGGGTACTTCAGCAATGAGCAGTTCTTC. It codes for CASSRSGYFSNEQFF.